A single sample is the source of the 8 T cell receptor beta chains below, sequenced in a study of blood T cell repertoires in COVID-19. The method was immunoSEQ multiplex PCR; TCRdb's version includes in-frame clones alone and lacks a portion of them. The table shows some 300,000 clones, with under 90% occurring only once. Sequenced material: PBMCs or T cells enriched from blood (not recorded which). The receptors shown here come from a man between 25 and 39 years old who had recovered from COVID-19.

This clone has a single count. This rearrangement joins TRBV6-1 to TRBJ2-1; 13 bases match TRBD2. From germline, CDR1 is MNHNS and CDR2 SASEGT. After removal of 2 bases from V and 7 bases from J, the junction contained 5 bases not matched to a gene. The CDR3 has 16 amino acids. Here the CDR3 DNA reads TGTGCCAGCAGTGAACCCGGGACTAGCGGGATGAATGAGCAGTTCTTC. This gives the protein CASSEPGTSGMNEQFF.

The chain uses TRBV28 and TRBJ1-5; TRBD1 is a possible D gene (6 bases). Germline-derived CDR1 and CDR2 are MDHEN and SYDVKM. V was clipped by 5 bases and J by 0 bases, with 17 bases between them. This CDR3 spans 17 amino acids. The CDR3 coding sequence is TGTGCCAGCAGTCCGACGGGGGGCGGAAATAGCAATCAGCCCCAGCATTTT. Protein product: CASSPTGGGNSNQPQHF. Combining the CDR3 with reference TRBV28 and TRBJ1-5 gives the whole variable domain DVKVTQSSRYLVKRTGEKVFLECVQDMDHENMFWYRQDPGLGLRLIYFSYDVKMKEKGDIPEGYSVSREKKERFSLILESASTNQTSMYLCASSPTGGGNSNQPQHFGDGTRLSIL.

The V call is TRBV7-8, the J call TRBJ1-2, with 7 bases aligning to TRBD1. The length of the CDR3 is 16 residues. Trimming took 5 bases from V and 1 from J; bases not matched to a gene: 10. Germline V CDR1 and CDR2: SGHVS, FQNEAQ. Here the CDR3 DNA reads TGTGCCAGCAGCCCAGGCGGGACAGCACTTAACTATGGCTACACCTTC. Translation gives CASSPGGTALNYGYTF.

This clone showed up just once. V is TRBV7-6 and J is TRBJ1-1; a possible D gene is TRBD1 (5 bases). Trimming took 4 bases from V and 1 from J, leaving 10 bases between them. CDR1 and CDR2 (germline): SGHVS, FNYEAQ. The CDR3 consists of 14 residues. This chain's CDR3 is CASSSGLSNTEAFF. The CDR3 nucleotides are TGTGCCAGCAGCTCGGGACTGTCGAACACTGAAGCTTTCTTT.

This chain connects TRBV6-2 or TRBV6-3 to TRBJ1-1; the D gene is possibly TRBD1 (5 bases). V gave up 4 bases and J gave up 6 bases, with 21 bases separating them. The CDR3 covers 16 residues. CDR1 is MNHEY and CDR2 is SVGEGT in the germline V gene. The CDR3 DNA follows: TGTGCCAGCAGTTCCCCTTTTTCGCCAGGGAATCCTGAAGCTTTCTTT. The encoded protein is CASSSPFSPGNPEAFF.

V usage is TRBV2 and J usage is TRBJ2-7, with D perhaps matching TRBD2 (5 bases). Per germline, CDR1 SNHLY and CDR2 FYNNEI. The CDR3 consists of 12 residues. The germline V and J ends were trimmed by 6 bases and 1 base, with 7 bases remaining between them. CDR3 nucleotide sequence: TGTGCCAGCAGCGGGAAGTCCTACGAGCAGTACTTC. It is translated as CASSGKSYEQYF.

The CDR3, as DNA: TGTGCCAGTAGTATTATTTTTCTAGCGGAGATCAATGAGCAGTTCTTC. It yields the protein CASSIIFLAEINEQFF. V is TRBV19 and J is TRBJ2-1, with TRBD2 identical over 7 bases. V gave up 3 bases and J gave up 6 bases; unmatched junction bases: 11. The germline CDR1 and CDR2 sequences are LNHDA and SQIVND (reference sequence). The length of the CDR3 is 16 residues. The whole variable domain, remainder taken from reference TRBV19 and TRBJ2-1, is DGGITQSPKYLFRKEGQNVTLSCEQNLNHDAMYWYRQDPGQGLRLIYYSQIVNDFQKGDIAEGYSVSREKKESFPLTVTSAQKNPTAFYLCASSIIFLAEINEQFFGPGTRLTVL.

The genes are TRBV9 and TRBJ1-5, with D possibly being TRBD1 (6 bases). Germline CDR1 SGDLS, CDR2 YYNGEE. Trimming pared 4 bases from V and 7 bases from J, leaving 21 bases between. The CDR3 has 16 residues. The CDR3 reads CASSPQTGHLTQPQHF. The DNA for the CDR3 is TGTGCCAGCAGCCCCCAGACAGGTCACCTGACACAGCCCCAGCATTTT.